This entry lists 7 T cell receptor beta chains sequenced from one sample in a study of T cells in Graves' hyperthyroidism and ophthalmopathy. Regions amplified from RNA transcripts were the TCR beta CDR3 regions. The HTBI primer set drove a first-round RT-PCR of the TCR CDR3. Using its own MiXCR run on the multiplex PCR reads, TCRdb lists one record per CDR3 protein. The data contain about 640,000 distinct CDR3 sequences, roughly 15% of them singletons. The sequencing input was blood. These receptor sequences come from a woman aged 45-60 years with Graves' ophthalmopathy.

This clonotype was seen ten or more times. V and J are TRBV30 and TRBJ2-3; D possibly uses TRBD1 or TRBD2 (5 bases each). Trimming left V 4 bases short and J 2 bases short, with 13 bases between. CDR3 length: 14 residues. CDR1 is GTSNPN, CDR2 SVGIG, per germline (reference sequence). The CDR3 sequence is CAWTGTTNTDTQYF. For the CDR3, the DNA is TGTGCCTGGACCGGGACCACCAACACAGATACGCAGTATTTT. Looking up the rest from reference TRBV30 and TRBJ2-3 gives the full variable domain: SQTIHQWPATLVQPVGSPLSLECTVEGTSNPNLYWYRQAAGRGLQLLFYSVGIGQISSEVPQNLSASRPQDRQFILSSKKLLLSDSGFYLCAWTGTTNTDTQYFGPGTRLTVL.

This clonotype came up a few times. V usage is TRBV29-1 and J usage is TRBJ2-6, with 11 positions matching TRBD2. V shed 5 bases and J 2 bases; nucleotides not matched to a gene: 8. Per the germline V gene, CDR1 is SQVTM and CDR2 is ANQGSEA. CDR3 length: 17 amino acids. The CDR3 sequence: CSVSPIAGGTGANVLTF. The DNA for the CDR3 is TGCAGCGTTTCCCCTATAGCGGGAGGGACTGGGGCCAACGTCCTGACTTTC.

Ten or more counts support this clonotype. This sequence joins TRBV20-1 and TRBJ1-1; TRBD1 matches at 7 bases. The J segment lost 10 bases and the V segment lost 0 bases, leaving 5 bases of the junction unmatched. Germline V gene lookup returns CDR1 DFQATT and CDR2 SNEGSKA (reference sequence). The CDR3 sequence is 12 residues long. The DNA for the CDR3 is TGCAGTGCTAGAGATCAGGGGGTAGTAGCTTTCTTT. This translates into CSARDQGVVAFF.

A note on this clonotype: This may stem from a read error, because a much larger clone lies one nucleotide away. The chain recombines TRBV7-9 with TRBJ2-7, with D uncertain. CDR1 is SEHNR, CDR2 FQNEAQ, per germline (reference sequence). This CDR3 is 14 amino acids long. V lost 2 bases, J lost 3 bases, and 11 bases lay in between. CDR3 in amino acids: CASSLNSIVYEQYF. The CDR3 DNA is TGTGCCAGCAGCTTAAACAGTATCGTCTACGAGCAGTACTTC.

The chain combines TRBV7-9 with TRBJ2-6; D possibly corresponds to TRBD1 (5 bases). This CDR3 has 14 residues. V lost 7 bases and J 2 bases, leaving 9 bases between the germline ends. Germline values: CDR1 SEHNR, CDR2 FQNEAQ (reference sequence). The CDR3 protein is CASIGAAGANVLTF. The CDR3 region has the DNA TGTGCCAGCATTGGGGCCGCTGGGGCCAACGTCCTGACTTTC.

In its sample, this clonotype was seen many times. The chain couples TRBV12-3 or TRBV12-4 to TRBJ1-1, with D tentatively TRBD1 (5 bases). This CDR3 contains 14 residues. Trimming removed 4 bases from V and 8 bases from J, with 17 bases in between. The CDR3 sequence is CASSYGPPNREAFF. For the CDR3, the DNA is TGTGCCAGCAGTTATGGACCCCCTAACAGGGAAGCTTTCTTT.

This clonotype was observed a handful of times. The V call is TRBV20-1, the J call TRBJ1-2; no clear D gene. Germline values: CDR1 DFQATT, CDR2 SNEGSKA (reference sequence). V gave up 2 bases and J gave up 10 bases, with 11 bases separating them. This CDR3 comprises 11 residues. The CDR3 loop reads CSARSRNFYTF. The CDR3 nucleotides are TGCAGTGCTAGATCTCGAAACTTCTACACCTTC.